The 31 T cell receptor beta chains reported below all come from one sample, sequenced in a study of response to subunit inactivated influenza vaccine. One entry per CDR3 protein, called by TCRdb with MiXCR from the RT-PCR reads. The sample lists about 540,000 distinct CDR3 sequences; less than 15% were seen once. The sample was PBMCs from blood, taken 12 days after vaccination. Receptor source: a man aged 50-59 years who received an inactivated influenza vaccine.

The CDR3, as DNA: TGTGCCAGCAGTTTGTGGGGACAGCTGACCACCGGGGAGCTGTTTTTT. Encoded protein: CASSLWGQLTTGELFF. J is TRBJ2-2 and V is TRBV28, with 7 bases fitting TRBD1. The CDR3 totals 16 residues. CDR1 and CDR2 (germline): MDHEN, SYDVKM. J gave up 4 bases and V 3 bases, and 8 bases lay outside the gene matches. Looking up the rest from reference TRBV28 and TRBJ2-2 gives the full variable domain: DVKVTQSSRYLVKRTGEKVFLECVQDMDHENMFWYRQDPGLGLRLIYFSYDVKMKEKGDIPEGYSVSREKKERFSLILESASTNQTSMYLCASSLWGQLTTGELFFGEGSRLTVL.

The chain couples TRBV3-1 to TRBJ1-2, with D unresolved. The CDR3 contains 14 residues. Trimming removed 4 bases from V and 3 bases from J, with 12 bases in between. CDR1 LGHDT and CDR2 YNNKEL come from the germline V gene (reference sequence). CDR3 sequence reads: CASSPSSGYYGYTF. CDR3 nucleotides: TGTGCCAGCAGCCCCAGCTCGGGGTACTATGGCTACACCTTC. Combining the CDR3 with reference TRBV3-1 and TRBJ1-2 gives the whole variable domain DTAVSQTPKYLVTQMGNDKSIKCEQNLGHDTMYWYKQDSKKFLKIMFSYNNKELIINETVPNRFSPKSPDKAHLNLHINSLELGDSAVYFCASSPSSGYYGYTFGSGTRLTVV.

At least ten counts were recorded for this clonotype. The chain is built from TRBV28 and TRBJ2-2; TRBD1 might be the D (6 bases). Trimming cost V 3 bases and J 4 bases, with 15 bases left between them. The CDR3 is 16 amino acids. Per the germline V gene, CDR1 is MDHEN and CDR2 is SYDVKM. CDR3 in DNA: TGTGCCAGCAGTTTGTCATTGGGGGCAGGCACCGGGGAGCTGTTTTTT. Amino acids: CASSLSLGAGTGELFF.

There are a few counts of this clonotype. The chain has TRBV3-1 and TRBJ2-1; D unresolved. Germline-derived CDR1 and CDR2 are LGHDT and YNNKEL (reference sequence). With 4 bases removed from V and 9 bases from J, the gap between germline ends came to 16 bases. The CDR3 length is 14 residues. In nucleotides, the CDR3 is TGTGCCAGCAGCCCGTACCGGCCAACGGGTGAGCAGTTCTTC. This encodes CASSPYRPTGEQFF.

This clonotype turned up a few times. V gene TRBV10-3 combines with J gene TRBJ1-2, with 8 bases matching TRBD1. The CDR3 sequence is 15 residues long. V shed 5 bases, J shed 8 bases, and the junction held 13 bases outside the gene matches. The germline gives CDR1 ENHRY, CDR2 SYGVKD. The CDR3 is CAISQTGDSYRGYTF. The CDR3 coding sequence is TGTGCCATCAGTCAGACAGGGGACTCCTACAGGGGCTACACCTTC.

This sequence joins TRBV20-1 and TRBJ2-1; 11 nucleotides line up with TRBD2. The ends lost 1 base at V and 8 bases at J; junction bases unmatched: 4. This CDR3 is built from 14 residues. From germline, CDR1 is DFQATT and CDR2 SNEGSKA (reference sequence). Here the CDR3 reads CSARGLAGSHEQFF. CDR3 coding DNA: TGCAGTGCTAGAGGACTAGCGGGATCCCATGAGCAGTTCTTC.

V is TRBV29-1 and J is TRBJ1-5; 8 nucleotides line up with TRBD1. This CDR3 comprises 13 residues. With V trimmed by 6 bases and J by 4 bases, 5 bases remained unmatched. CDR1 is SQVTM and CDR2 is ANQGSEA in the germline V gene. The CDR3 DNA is TGCAGCGTCGTCCAGGGGGCAAATCAGCCCCAGCATTTT. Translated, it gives CSVVQGANQPQHF.

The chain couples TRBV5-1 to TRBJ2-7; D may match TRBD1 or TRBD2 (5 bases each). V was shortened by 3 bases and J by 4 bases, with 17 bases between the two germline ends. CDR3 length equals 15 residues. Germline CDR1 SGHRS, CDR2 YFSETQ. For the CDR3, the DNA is TGCGCCAGCAGCTCAAACCCAGGGAGTGGATACGAGCAGTACTTC. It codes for CASSSNPGSGYEQYF.

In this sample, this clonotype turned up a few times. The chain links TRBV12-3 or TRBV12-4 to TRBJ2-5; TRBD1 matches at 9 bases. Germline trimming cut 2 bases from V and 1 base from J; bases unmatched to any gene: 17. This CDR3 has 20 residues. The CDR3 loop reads CASSLFRGRSTGGFQETQYF. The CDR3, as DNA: TGTGCCAGCAGTTTATTTCGGGGCCGCTCGACAGGGGGATTCCAAGAGACCCAGTACTTC.

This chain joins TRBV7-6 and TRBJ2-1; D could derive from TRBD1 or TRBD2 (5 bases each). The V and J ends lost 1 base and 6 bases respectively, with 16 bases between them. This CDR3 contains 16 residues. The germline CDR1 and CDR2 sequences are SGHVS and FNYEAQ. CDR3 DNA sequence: TGTGCCAGCAGCTTAGGGGGACCCCGAATGAGCAATGAGCAGTTCTTC. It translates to CASSLGGPRMSNEQFF.

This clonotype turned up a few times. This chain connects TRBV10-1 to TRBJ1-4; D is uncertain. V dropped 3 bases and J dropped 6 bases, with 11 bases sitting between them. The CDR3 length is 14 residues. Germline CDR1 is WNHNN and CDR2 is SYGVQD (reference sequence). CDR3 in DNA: TGCGCCAGCAGTGATTCTGGGTACGATGAAAAACTGTTTTTT. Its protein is CASSDSGYDEKLFF.

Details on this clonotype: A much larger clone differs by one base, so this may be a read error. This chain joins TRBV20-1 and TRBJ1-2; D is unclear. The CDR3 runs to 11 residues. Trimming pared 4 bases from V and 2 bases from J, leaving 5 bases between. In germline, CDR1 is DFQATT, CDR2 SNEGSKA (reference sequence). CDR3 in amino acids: CSAMGNYGYTF. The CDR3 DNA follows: TGCAGTGCTATGGGGAACTATGGCTACACCTTC.

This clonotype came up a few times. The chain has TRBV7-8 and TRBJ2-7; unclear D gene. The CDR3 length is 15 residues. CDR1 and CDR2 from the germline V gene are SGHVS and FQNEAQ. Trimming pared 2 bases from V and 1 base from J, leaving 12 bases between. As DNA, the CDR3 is TGTGCCAGCAGCTTAATGGCAGCCGTATCCTACGAGCAGTACTTC. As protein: CASSLMAAVSYEQYF. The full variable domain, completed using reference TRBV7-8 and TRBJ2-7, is GAGVSQSPRYKVAKRGQDVALRCDPISGHVSLFWYQQALGQGPEFLTYFQNEAQLDKSGLPSDRFFAERPEGSVSTLKIQRTQQEDSAVYLCASSLMAAVSYEQYFGPGTRLTVT.

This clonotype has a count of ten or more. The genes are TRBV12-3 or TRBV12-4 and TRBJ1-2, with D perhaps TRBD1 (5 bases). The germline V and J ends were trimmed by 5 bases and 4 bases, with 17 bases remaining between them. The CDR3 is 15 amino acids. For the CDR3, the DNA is TGTGCCAGCAGTCCCACGACGGGGGGTACCTATGGCTACACCTTC. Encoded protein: CASSPTTGGTYGYTF.

The CDR3 spells CASSWRTGEVNTEAFF. The DNA of the CDR3 is TGTGCCAGCAGTTGGAGGACAGGGGAGGTGAACACTGAAGCTTTCTTT. This sequence joins TRBV6-2 or TRBV6-3 and TRBJ1-1, with TRBD1 matching 9 bases. Germline V lookup: CDR1 MNHEY, CDR2 SVGEGT. After removal of 4 bases from V and 0 bases from J, the junction contained 6 bases not matched to a gene. This CDR3 has 16 amino acids.

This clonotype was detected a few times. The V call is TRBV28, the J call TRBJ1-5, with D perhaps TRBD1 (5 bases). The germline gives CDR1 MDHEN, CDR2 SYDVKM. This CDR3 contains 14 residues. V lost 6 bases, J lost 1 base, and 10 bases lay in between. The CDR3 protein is CASRGGTSNQPQHF. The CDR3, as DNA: TGTGCCAGCAGGGGGGGTACCAGCAATCAGCCCCAGCATTTT. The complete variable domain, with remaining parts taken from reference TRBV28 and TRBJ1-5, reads DVKVTQSSRYLVKRTGEKVFLECVQDMDHENMFWYRQDPGLGLRLIYFSYDVKMKEKGDIPEGYSVSREKKERFSLILESASTNQTSMYLCASRGGTSNQPQHFGDGTRLSIL.

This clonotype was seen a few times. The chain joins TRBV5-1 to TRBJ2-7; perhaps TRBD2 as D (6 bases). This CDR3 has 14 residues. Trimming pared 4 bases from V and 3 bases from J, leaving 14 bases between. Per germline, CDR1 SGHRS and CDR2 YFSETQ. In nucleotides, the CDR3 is TGCGCCAGCAGCGAGGAGGGTCTGGGCTACGAGCAGTACTTC. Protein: CASSEEGLGYEQYF.

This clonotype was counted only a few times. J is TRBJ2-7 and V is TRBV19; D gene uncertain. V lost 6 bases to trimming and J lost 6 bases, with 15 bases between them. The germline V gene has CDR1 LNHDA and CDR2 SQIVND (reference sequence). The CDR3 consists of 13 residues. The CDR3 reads CASSTEVGGEQYF. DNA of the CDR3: TGTGCCAGTAGCACTGAAGTCGGTGGCGAGCAGTACTTC.

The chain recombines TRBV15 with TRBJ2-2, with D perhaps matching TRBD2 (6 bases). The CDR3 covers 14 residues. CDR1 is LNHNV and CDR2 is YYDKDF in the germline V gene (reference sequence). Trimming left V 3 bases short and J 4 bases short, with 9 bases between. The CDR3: CATSSGDFTGELFF. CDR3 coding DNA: TGTGCCACCAGCAGTGGGGACTTCACCGGGGAGCTGTTTTTT. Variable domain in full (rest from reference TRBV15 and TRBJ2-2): DAMVIQNPRYQVTQFGKPVTLSCSQTLNHNVMYWYQQKSSQAPKLLFHYYDKDFNNEADTPDNFQSRRPNTSFCFLDIRSPGLGDTAMYLCATSSGDFTGELFFGEGSRLTVL.

The CDR3 is CSAREDIGLGGYTF. The CDR3, as DNA: TGCAGTGCTAGAGAAGATATTGGGTTGGGTGGCTACACCTTC. The rearrangement uses TRBV20-1 and TRBJ1-2; D gene unclear. Trimming took 0 bases from V and 7 from J, leaving 15 bases between them. This CDR3 is built from 14 residues. The germline V gene has CDR1 DFQATT and CDR2 SNEGSKA (reference sequence).

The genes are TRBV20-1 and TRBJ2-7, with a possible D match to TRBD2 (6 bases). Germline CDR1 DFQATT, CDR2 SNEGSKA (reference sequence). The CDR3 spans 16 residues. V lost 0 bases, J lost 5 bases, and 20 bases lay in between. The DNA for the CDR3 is TGCAGTGCTAGAGAAATCTCAAGGAGGGGCCACAACGAGCAGTACTTC. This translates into CSAREISRRGHNEQYF.

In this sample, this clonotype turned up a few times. The CDR3 loop reads CASSTILLTYEQFF. CDR3 nucleotide sequence: TGTGCCAGCAGTACGATTCTTTTGACGTATGAGCAGTTCTTC. The chain carries TRBV6-2 or TRBV6-3 and TRBJ2-1, with D unclear. This CDR3 comprises 14 residues. V gave up 5 bases and J gave up 8 bases, with 16 bases separating them. Looked up from germline, CDR1 is MNHEY and CDR2 is SVGEGT.

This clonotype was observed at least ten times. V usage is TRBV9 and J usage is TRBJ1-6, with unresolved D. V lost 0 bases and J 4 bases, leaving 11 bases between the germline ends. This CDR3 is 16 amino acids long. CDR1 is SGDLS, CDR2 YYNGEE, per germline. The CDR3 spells CASSVGAASYNSPLHF. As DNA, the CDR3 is TGTGCCAGCAGCGTAGGGGCCGCCTCGTATAATTCACCCCTCCACTTT.

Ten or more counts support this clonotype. This chain's CDR3 is CASSPRQGGYNEQFF. CDR3 coding DNA: TGTGCCAGCAGCCCTAGACAGGGGGGTTACAATGAGCAGTTCTTC. The chain carries TRBV11-3 and TRBJ2-1; 9 positions agree with TRBD1. Losses at the gene ends were 5 bases for V and 4 bases for J; bases not matched to a gene: 6. CDR1 and CDR2 (germline): SGHNT, YENEEA. The CDR3 totals 15 residues.

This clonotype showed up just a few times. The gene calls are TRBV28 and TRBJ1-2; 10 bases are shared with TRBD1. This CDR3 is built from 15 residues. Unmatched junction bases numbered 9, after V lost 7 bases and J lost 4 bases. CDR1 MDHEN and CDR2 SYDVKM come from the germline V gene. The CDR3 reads CASTQWGQGLYGYTF. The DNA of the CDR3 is TGTGCCAGCACTCAATGGGGACAGGGGCTCTATGGCTACACCTTC.

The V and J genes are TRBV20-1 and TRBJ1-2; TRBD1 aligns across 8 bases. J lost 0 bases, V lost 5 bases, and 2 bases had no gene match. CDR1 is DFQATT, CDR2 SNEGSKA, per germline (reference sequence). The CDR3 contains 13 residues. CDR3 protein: CSASTGANYGYTF. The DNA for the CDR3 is TGCAGTGCTTCGACAGGGGCTAACTATGGCTACACCTTC.

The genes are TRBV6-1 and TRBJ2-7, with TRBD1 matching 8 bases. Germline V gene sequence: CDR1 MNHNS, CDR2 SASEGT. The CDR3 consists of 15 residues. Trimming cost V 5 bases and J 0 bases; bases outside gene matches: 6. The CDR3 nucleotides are TGTGCCAGCAGTACGCGGACAGGGTCCTCCTACGAGCAGTACTTC. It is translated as CASSTRTGSSYEQYF.

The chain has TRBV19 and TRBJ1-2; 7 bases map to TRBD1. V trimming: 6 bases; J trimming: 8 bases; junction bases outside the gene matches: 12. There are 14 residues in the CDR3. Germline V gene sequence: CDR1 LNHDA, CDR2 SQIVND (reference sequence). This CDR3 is CASRPTTGAYGYTF. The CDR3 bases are TGTGCCAGTAGGCCCACAACAGGGGCCTACGGCTACACCTTC.

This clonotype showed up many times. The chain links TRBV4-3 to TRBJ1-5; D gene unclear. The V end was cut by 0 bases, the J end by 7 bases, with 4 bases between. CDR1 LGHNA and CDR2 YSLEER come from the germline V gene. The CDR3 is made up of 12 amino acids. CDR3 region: CASSQDRQPQHF. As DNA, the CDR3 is TGCGCCAGCAGCCAAGATAGACAGCCCCAGCATTTT.

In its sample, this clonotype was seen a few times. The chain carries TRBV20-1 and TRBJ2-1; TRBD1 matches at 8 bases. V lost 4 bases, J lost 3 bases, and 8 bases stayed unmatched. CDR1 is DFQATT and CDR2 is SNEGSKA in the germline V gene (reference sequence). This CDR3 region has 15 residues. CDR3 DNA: TGCAGTGCTACCACGGGACAGGTGGGCTACAATGAGCAGTTCTTC. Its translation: CSATTGQVGYNEQFF.

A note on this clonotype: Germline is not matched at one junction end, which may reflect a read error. CDR3 loop: CSSSVGTGGSYNEQFF. CDR3 bases: TGTTCCAGCAGCGTTGGGACAGGAGGTTCTTACAATGAGCAGTTCTTC. The genes are TRBV9 and TRBJ2-1, with 8 bases that match TRBD1. The CDR3 has 16 amino acids. Germline lookup yields CDR1 SGDLS and CDR2 YYNGEE.